This entry lists 23 T cell receptor beta chains sequenced from one sample in a study of shared clonotypes between healthy human individuals. Terminally differentiated effector memory CD45RA+ cells were excluded by CCR7 positive selection of CD45RO-negative cells. The table came from immunoSEQ multiplex PCR; TCRdb's copy has only in-frame clones and leaves some out. The table lists hundreds of thousands of clones, 90% to 97% of them singletons. Source material: naive CD8+ T cells sorted from blood. These receptor sequences come from a woman aged 30 to 39 in good health.

To note about this clone: This sample includes further DNA sequences coding for the same CDR3. The J gene is TRBJ2-7, the V gene TRBV7-9; no clear D gene. There are 12 residues in the CDR3. V dropped 1 base and J dropped 7 bases, with 8 bases sitting between them. Germline CDR1 reads SEHNR; CDR2 reads FQNEAQ (reference sequence). CDR3 residues: CASSLGISEQYF. For the CDR3, the DNA is TGTGCCAGCAGCTTAGGGATCTCTGAGCAGTACTTC.

V usage is TRBV5-5 and J usage is TRBJ1-1, with D perhaps matching TRBD1 (5 bases). This CDR3 region has 14 residues. V was shortened by 3 bases and J by 3 bases, with 12 bases between the two germline ends. The germline CDR1 and CDR2 sequences are SGHKS and YYEKEE (reference sequence). CDR3 protein: CASSSGDVDTEAFF. The CDR3 region has the DNA TGTGCCAGCAGCTCCGGGGACGTGGACACTGAAGCTTTCTTT.

V usage is TRBV2 and J usage is TRBJ2-5; D gene uncertain. This CDR3 contains 14 residues. With 1 base removed from V and 5 bases from J, the gap between germline ends came to 11 bases. Germline-derived CDR1 and CDR2 are SNHLY and FYNNEI. DNA of the CDR3: TGTGCCAGCAGTGAAGGCCCGCTCTGGGAGACCCAGTACTTC. It is translated as CASSEGPLWETQYF.

This sequence joins TRBV27 and TRBJ2-3, with D unclear. This CDR3 is built from 13 residues. Germline-derived CDR1 and CDR2 are MNHEY and SMNVEV (reference sequence). Trimming took 3 bases from V and 6 from J, leaving 10 bases between them. CDR3 bases: TGTGCCAGCAGTTTTTGGGGTGGGGATACGCAGTATTTT. Translation: CASSFWGGDTQYF.

The chain couples TRBV2 to TRBJ2-1; 7 bases match TRBD1. With V trimmed by 6 bases and J by 8 bases, 13 bases remained unmatched. There are 15 residues in the CDR3. Germline CDR1 reads SNHLY; CDR2 reads FYNNEI. CDR3 nucleotides: TGTGCCAGCAGAGTAGCCGGGACAGTGGAGGATGAGCAGTTCTTC. Translation: CASRVAGTVEDEQFF.

V gene TRBV10-1 combines with J gene TRBJ1-5; D not certain. Germline V CDR1 and CDR2: WNHNN, SYGVQD (reference sequence). The V end lost 0 bases, the J end lost 9 bases, and 9 bases lay between the germline ends. The CDR3 is 13 residues long. The CDR3, as DNA: TGCGCCAGCAGTGAGTCTGGGGTTATGCCCCAGCATTTT. Its translation is CASSESGVMPQHF.

This clone showed up just once. V and J are TRBV7-9 and TRBJ2-4, with D possibly matching TRBD2 (5 bases). Germline CDR1 reads SEHNR; CDR2 reads FQNEAQ (reference sequence). The CDR3 length is 16 residues. The ends were cut back, 5 bases at V and 0 bases at J, with 14 bases in the middle. In DNA, the CDR3 is TGTGCCAGCAGCGCTAGGACTTCCAAAGCCAAAAACATTCAGTACTTC. Residues: CASSARTSKAKNIQYF. Based on the CDR3 plus reference TRBV7-9 and TRBJ2-4, the full variable domain is DTGVSQNPRHKITKRGQNVTFRCDPISEHNRLYWYRQTLGQGPEFLTYFQNEAQLEKSRLLSDRFSAERPKGSFSTLEIQRTEQGDSAMYLCASSARTSKAKNIQYFGAGTRLSVL.

V gene TRBV14 combines with J gene TRBJ2-1; weak D call: TRBD2 (6 bases). Germline CDR1 is SGHDN and CDR2 is FVKESK. This CDR3 is 16 amino acids long. With 3 bases removed from V and 0 bases from J, the gap between germline ends came to 12 bases. DNA for the CDR3: TGTGCCAGCAGCCAGAGTAGGGAGGTCTCCTACAATGAGCAGTTCTTC. Its protein is CASSQSREVSYNEQFF.

The chain carries TRBV28 and TRBJ1-5, with D tentatively TRBD1 (5 bases). The germline CDR1 and CDR2 sequences are MDHEN and SYDVKM. Trimming left V 8 bases short and J 4 bases short, with 21 bases between. This CDR3 comprises 16 residues. The CDR3 bases are TGTGCCAGCGGTCCGGACACGACTTCAGGGAATCAGCCCCAGCATTTT. Its protein product is CASGPDTTSGNQPQHF.

The chain couples TRBV27 to TRBJ2-5; 10 positions match TRBD2. Germline CDR1 is MNHEY and CDR2 is SMNVEV (reference sequence). The CDR3 is 15 amino acids. J lost 5 bases, V lost 6 bases, and 9 bases had no gene match. The CDR3 is CASRGLADTQETQYF. DNA of the CDR3: TGTGCCAGCAGAGGACTAGCGGATACCCAGGAGACCCAGTACTTC.

The chain recombines TRBV28 with TRBJ1-2; weak D call: TRBD1 (5 bases). V was cut by 3 bases and J by 8 bases, with 10 bases left in between. The CDR3 spans 12 residues. Germline V gives CDR1 MDHEN, CDR2 SYDVKM. The CDR3 reads CASSFAGPGYTF. CDR3 bases: TGTGCCAGCAGTTTCGCAGGGCCCGGCTACACCTTC.

This chain joins TRBV27 and TRBJ2-1, with D possibly being TRBD2 (5 bases). CDR3 length: 14 residues. Germline lookup yields CDR1 MNHEY and CDR2 SMNVEV (reference sequence). V shed 6 bases and J shed 4 bases, with 13 bases lying between them. CDR3 amino acids: CASSSGSRYNEQFF. As DNA, the CDR3 is TGTGCCAGCAGCAGTGGGAGTAGGTACAATGAGCAGTTCTTC.

The chain combines TRBV6-5 with TRBJ2-7, with 7 bases lining up with TRBD1. This CDR3 spans 14 amino acids. The V segment lost 2 bases and the J segment 4 bases; nucleotides outside the gene matches: 5. Germline-derived CDR1 and CDR2 are MNHEY and SVGAGI. This CDR3 is CASSYHGQAYEQYF. Here the CDR3 DNA reads TGTGCCAGCAGTTACCACGGACAGGCTTACGAGCAGTACTTC.

V usage is TRBV10-1 and J usage is TRBJ1-2; D possibly corresponds to TRBD1 (5 bases). Trimming pared 0 bases from V and 10 bases from J, leaving 15 bases between. CDR1 is WNHNN and CDR2 is SYGVQD in the germline V gene (reference sequence). This CDR3 has 14 amino acids. CDR3 in amino acids: CASSESNSRDDYTF. CDR3 bases: TGCGCCAGCAGTGAGTCGAATTCCAGGGATGACTACACCTTC.

This chain links TRBV9 with TRBJ2-6; either TRBD1 or TRBD2 may fit D (5 bases each). The CDR3 length is 15 residues. V gave up 3 bases and J gave up 0 bases, with 7 bases separating them. CDR1 is SGDLS and CDR2 is YYNGEE in the germline V gene. This CDR3 is CASSGDGSGANVLTF. CDR3 DNA: TGTGCCAGCAGCGGGGACGGCTCTGGGGCCAACGTCCTGACTTTC. Combining the CDR3 with reference TRBV9 and TRBJ2-6 gives the whole variable domain DSGVTQTPKHLITATGQRVTLRCSPRSGDLSVYWYQQSLDQGLQFLIQYYNGEERAKGNILERFSAQQFPDLHSELNLSSLELGDSALYFCASSGDGSGANVLTFGAGSRLTVL.

The rearrangement links TRBV27 to TRBJ2-7, with TRBD2 matching 7 bases. Germline values: CDR1 MNHEY, CDR2 SMNVEV (reference sequence). The length of the CDR3 is 14 residues. Trimming removed 5 bases from V and 3 bases from J; junction bases left unmatched: 7. The CDR3 spells CASSLLAENYEQYF. DNA for the CDR3: TGTGCCAGCAGTCTCCTAGCGGAGAACTACGAGCAGTACTTC.

V usage is TRBV10-3 and J usage is TRBJ1-1, with D possibly TRBD1 on 5 matching bases. Trimming stripped 3 bases from V and 7 bases from J, with 9 bases between. CDR1 is ENHRY and CDR2 is SYGVKD in the germline V gene. This CDR3 is 12 amino acids long. The CDR3 DNA sequence: TGTGCCATCAGTGACCTCGGGGGTGAAGCTTTCTTT. Amino acids: CAISDLGGEAFF.

This chain joins TRBV7-9 and TRBJ2-7; unclear D gene. The germline CDR1 and CDR2 sequences are SEHNR and FQNEAQ (reference sequence). This CDR3 comprises 13 residues. V was pared by 4 bases and J by 4 bases, with 11 bases between. CDR3 coding DNA: TGTGCCAGCAGCTACCAGCAGTCGTACGAGCAGTACTTC. Translated: CASSYQQSYEQYF.

This clone was picked up a small number of times. The CDR3 spells CATGTGSYEQYF. CDR3 sequence (DNA): TGTGCCACCGGGACAGGGAGCTACGAGCAGTACTTC. The chain carries TRBV2 and TRBJ2-7, with 9 bases matching TRBD1. Losses at the gene ends were 10 bases for V and 3 bases for J; bases not matched to a gene: 4. The germline V gene encodes CDR1 SNHLY and CDR2 FYNNEI. This CDR3 contains 12 residues.

The chain uses TRBV13 and TRBJ2-2, with D hard to call. The CDR3 is 15 amino acids. Germline loops: CDR1 PRHDT, CDR2 FYEKMQ (reference sequence). V lost 2 bases and J 3 bases, leaving 10 bases between the germline ends. The CDR3 DNA is TGTGCCAGCAGCTTAATGGGGTTGGACACCGGGGAGCTGTTTTTT. Translating it yields CASSLMGLDTGELFF.

This rearrangement joins TRBV7-9 to TRBJ2-3, with unresolved D. The CDR3 has 15 residues. Germline V CDR1 and CDR2: SEHNR, FQNEAQ (reference sequence). The V gene lost 5 bases and the J gene lost 4 bases, with 16 bases spanning the gap. CDR3 DNA: TGTGCCAGCAGCATCACGACGGGTTGGCCAGATACGCAGTATTTT. This gives the protein CASSITTGWPDTQYF.

This clone was counted between two and nine times. The gene calls are TRBV29-1 and TRBJ1-5; D remains unclear. Trimming pared 5 bases from V and 5 bases from J, leaving 10 bases between. Germline loops: CDR1 SQVTM, CDR2 ANQGSEA. The CDR3 is 12 residues long. The CDR3 is CSVMGYYQPQHF. CDR3 sequence (DNA): TGCAGCGTTATGGGGTATTATCAGCCCCAGCATTTT.

The chain links TRBV7-8 to TRBJ2-2; 10 nucleotides agree with TRBD2. Germline CDR1 and CDR2: SGHVS and FQNEAQ. The CDR3 runs 19 residues. The V segment lost 1 base and the J segment 5 bases; nucleotides outside the gene matches: 13. As DNA, the CDR3 is TGTGCCAGCAGCTTAGTTTGGCGAACTACTAGCGGGGTAACCGGGGAGCTGTTTTTT. As protein: CASSLVWRTTSGVTGELFF.